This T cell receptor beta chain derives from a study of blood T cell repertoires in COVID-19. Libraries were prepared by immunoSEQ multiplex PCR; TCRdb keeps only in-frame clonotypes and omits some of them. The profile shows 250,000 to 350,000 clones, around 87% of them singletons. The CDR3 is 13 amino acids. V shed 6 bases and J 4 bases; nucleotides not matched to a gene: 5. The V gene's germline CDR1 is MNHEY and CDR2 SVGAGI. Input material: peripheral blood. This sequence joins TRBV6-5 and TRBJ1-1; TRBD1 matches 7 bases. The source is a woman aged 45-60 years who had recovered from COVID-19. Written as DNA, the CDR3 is TGTGCCAGCAGAGAGGGACAGATCACTGAAGCTTTCTTT. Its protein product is CASREGQITEAFF.